This record concerns one T cell receptor (beta chain) sequence. Its antigen is not yet known. Base qualities are not recorded, but no much larger clone differs from it by a single base. TCRbeta CDR3 regions were amplified from genomic DNA using the immunoSEQ Assay, a bias-controlled multiplex PCR. The study's own analysis went as follows. Nucleated cell counts per sample were estimated from amplification of reference gene primers within the assay. To quantify the absolute abundance of each unique TCRbeta CDR3 rearrangement, sequence reads were collapsed and filtered. For each sample, productive Simpson clonality was calculated by taking the square root of Simpson's diversity index across productive rearrangements. TCRdb took over this immuneACCESS table, retaining in-frame rearrangements with V and J assigned. Such tables are incomplete; in checked studies, under half of the missing clones stem from an unresolved V gene, and the remainder is unexplained. The D gene and trimming were derived from the DNA, and the V and J assignments and clone size from that table. Here the sample has about 240,000 clones; roughly 81% occur a single time. 6.5% to 9.5% of the sample comes from the top ten.

This sample was taken from a study of blood T cell repertoires in COVID-19 (TCRdb year 2020). Turning to the overall study: Collaborator samples came from the United States, Italy and Spain and covered acute and convalescent phases of COVID-19. The sample metadata nearly always contained a de-identified subject ID, COVID-19 status, age in years and sex. Where available, HLA class I and class II types were obtained from metadata supplied by the sample provider rather than from assay-based typing. The dataset comprised deeply sampled blood TCRbeta repertoires from subjects exposed to, actively infected with, or recovered from COVID-19. A freely available public database, intended as a resource for researchers studying the immune response to SARS-CoV-2, is where the repertoires were released. The material from the prospective study consisted of cDNA or gDNA derived from T cells, B-cell-depleted T cells, or PBMCs. Samples came from the ongoing ImmuneRACE study (first 160 participants) plus 1,254 subjects from 6 global collaborators. Findings and caveats that apply to the study as a whole: The quantity of clinical and demographic metadata differed by source and by participant and was supplied without curation.

CDR1 is given as MDHEN and CDR2 as SYDVKM, both from the germline V gene. The CDR3, cysteine through phenylalanine, is 16 amino acids long. Just the 48-base CDR3 DNA is kept, in frame starting at base 1. The V and J ends are trimmed by 2 bases and 7 bases, leaving 15 bases between them. In Seattle, one collaborating source enrolled patients while the infection was active and tracked those patients longitudinally over the course of disease. Each collaborating institution followed its own protocols to collect whole blood in K2EDTA tubes. For TCRbeta analysis, collaborators shipped samples as frozen whole blood, isolated PBMCs, or DNA extracted from either of those sample types.

The chain uses TRBV28 and TRBJ1-6, with the D gene too uncertain to name. The source is a woman older than 75 with COVID-19, enrolled during active disease. Sequencing was performed on peripheral blood. At the DNA level, the sequence is TGTGCCAGCAGTTTACACCCTAACTCCCCGAATTCACCCCTCCACTTT. It codes for CASSLHPNSPNSPLHF. The CDR3 plus the reference TRBV28 and TRBJ1-6 genes for the other parts give the full variable domain: DVKVTQSSRYLVKRTGEKVFLECVQDMDHENMFWYRQDPGLGLRLIYFSYDVKMKEKGDIPEGYSVSREKKERFSLILESASTNQTSMYLCASSLHPNSPNSPLHFGNGTRLTVT.